This T cell receptor (beta chain) originates from a study of T cell repertoires in cytomegalovirus infection. Study-level background: Selected CMV epitopes included recently identified HLA-C-restricted ones as well as well-studied HLA-B-restricted ones. General study findings and limits: There were HLA-C-restricted CMV-specific TCR beta clonotypes dominating the ex vivo response. Public TCR beta family frequency separated CMV-and-HLA carriers, including in an independent cohort.

The germline V gene encodes CDR1 MNHEY and CDR2 SVGAGI. CDR3 length equals 15 residues. Trimming took 4 bases from V and 6 from J; bases not matched to a gene: 7. Using its own MiXCR run on the reads, TCRdb lists one record per CDR3 protein. The sample lists fewer than 1,000,000 distinct CDR3 sequences, roughly 31% seen once, with roughly 13% in the top ten. Worth noting for this clonotype: Its antigen is not known.

The V and J genes are TRBV6-5 and TRBJ1-4; 8 nucleotides line up with TRBD1. This TCR derives from a human donor in good health (CMV status not recorded). Some clones in this sample may be carry-over from other donors' samples. This material consisted of cultured CD8+ T cells from PBMCs, taken from culture after CMV antigen stimulation. The CDR3 loop is CASSFDRGGYEKLFF. The DNA for the CDR3 is TGTGCCAGCAGTTTCGACAGGGGAGGATATGAAAAACTGTTTTTT.